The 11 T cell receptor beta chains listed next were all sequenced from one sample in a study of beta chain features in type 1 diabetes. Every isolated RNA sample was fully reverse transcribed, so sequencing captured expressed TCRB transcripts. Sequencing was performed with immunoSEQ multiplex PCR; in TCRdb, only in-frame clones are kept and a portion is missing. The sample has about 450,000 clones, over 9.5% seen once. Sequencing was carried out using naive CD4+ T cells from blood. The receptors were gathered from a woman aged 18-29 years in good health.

The CDR3 DNA reads TGTGCCAGCAGTGAATACGGGGGACGGGATGGCTACACCTTC. Its translation: CASSEYGGRDGYTF. The chain recombines TRBV25-1 with TRBJ1-2; D possibly corresponds to TRBD1 (5 bases). The V end lost 0 bases, the J end lost 6 bases, and 11 bases lay between the germline ends. CDR3 size: 14 residues. From germline, CDR1 is MGHDK and CDR2 SYGVNS.

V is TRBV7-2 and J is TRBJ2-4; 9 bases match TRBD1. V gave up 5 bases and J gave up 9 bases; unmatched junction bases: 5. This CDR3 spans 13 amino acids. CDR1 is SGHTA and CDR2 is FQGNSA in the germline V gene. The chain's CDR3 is CASSRDREAIQYF. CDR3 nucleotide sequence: TGTGCCAGCAGCCGGGACAGGGAGGCCATTCAGTACTTC.

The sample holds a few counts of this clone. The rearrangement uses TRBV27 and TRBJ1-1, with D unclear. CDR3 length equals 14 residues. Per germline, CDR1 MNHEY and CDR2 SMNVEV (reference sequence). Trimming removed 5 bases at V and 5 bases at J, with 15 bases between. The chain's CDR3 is CASSPRTRGTEAFF. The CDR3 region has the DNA TGTGCCAGCAGTCCAAGGACGCGCGGGACTGAAGCTTTCTTT.

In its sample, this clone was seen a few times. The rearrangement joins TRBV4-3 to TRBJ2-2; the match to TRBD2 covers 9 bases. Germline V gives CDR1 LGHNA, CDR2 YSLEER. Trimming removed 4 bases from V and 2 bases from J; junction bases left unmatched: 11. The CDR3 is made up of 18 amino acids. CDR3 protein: CASSPITGSGGNTGELFF. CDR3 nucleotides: TGCGCCAGCAGCCCGATTACGGGTAGCGGGGGTAACACCGGGGAGCTGTTTTTT.

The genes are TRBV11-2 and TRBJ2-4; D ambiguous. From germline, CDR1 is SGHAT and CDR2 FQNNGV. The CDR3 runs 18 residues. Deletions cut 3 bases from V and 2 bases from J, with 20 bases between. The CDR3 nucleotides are TGTGCCAGCAGCTTTGATCTTGGTTGGACGTCTCCCAAAAACATTCAGTACTTC. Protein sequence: CASSFDLGWTSPKNIQYF.

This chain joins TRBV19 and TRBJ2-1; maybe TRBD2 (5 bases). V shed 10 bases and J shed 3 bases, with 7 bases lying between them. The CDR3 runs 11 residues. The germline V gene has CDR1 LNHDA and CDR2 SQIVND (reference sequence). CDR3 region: CATAGYNEQFF. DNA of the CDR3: TGTGCCACCGCGGGCTACAATGAGCAGTTCTTC. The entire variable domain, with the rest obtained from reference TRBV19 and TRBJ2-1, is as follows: DGGITQSPKYLFRKEGQNVTLSCEQNLNHDAMYWYRQDPGQGLRLIYYSQIVNDFQKGDIAEGYSVSREKKESFPLTVTSAQKNPTAFYLCATAGYNEQFFGPGTRLTVL.

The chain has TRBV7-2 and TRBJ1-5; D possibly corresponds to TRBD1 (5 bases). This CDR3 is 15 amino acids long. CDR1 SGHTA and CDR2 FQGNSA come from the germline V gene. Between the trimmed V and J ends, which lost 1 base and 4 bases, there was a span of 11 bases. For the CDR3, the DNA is TGTGCCAGCAGCTTAGGTCAGGGAATTAATCAGCCCCAGCATTTT. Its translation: CASSLGQGINQPQHF. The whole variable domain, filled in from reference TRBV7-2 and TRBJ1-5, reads GAGVSQSPSNKVTEKGKDVELRCDPISGHTALYWYRQSLGQGLEFLIYFQGNSAPDKSGLPSDRFSAERTGGSVSTLTIQRTQQEDSAVYLCASSLGQGINQPQHFGDGTRLSIL.

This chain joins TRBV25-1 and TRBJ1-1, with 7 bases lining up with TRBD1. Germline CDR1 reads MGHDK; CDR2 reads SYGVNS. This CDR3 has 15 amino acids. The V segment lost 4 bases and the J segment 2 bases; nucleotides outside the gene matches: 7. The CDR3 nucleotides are TGTGCCAGCAGTGGATCCGGGACAGCCAACACTGAAGCTTTCTTT. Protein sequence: CASSGSGTANTEAFF.

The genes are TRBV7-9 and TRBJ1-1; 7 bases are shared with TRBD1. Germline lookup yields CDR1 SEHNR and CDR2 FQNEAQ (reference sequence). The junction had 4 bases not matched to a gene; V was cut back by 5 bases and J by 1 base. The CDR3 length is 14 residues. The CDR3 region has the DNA TGTGCCAGCAGCCCTCGACAGGGGAACACTGAAGCTTTCTTT. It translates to CASSPRQGNTEAFF.

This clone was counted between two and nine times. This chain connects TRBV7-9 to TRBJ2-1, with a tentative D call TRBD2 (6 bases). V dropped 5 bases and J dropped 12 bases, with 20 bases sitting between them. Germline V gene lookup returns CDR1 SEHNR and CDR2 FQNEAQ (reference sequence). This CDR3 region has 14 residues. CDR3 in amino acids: CASSLNSGGTWQFF. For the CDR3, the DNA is TGTGCCAGCAGCCTAAATAGTGGGGGGACCTGGCAGTTCTTC.

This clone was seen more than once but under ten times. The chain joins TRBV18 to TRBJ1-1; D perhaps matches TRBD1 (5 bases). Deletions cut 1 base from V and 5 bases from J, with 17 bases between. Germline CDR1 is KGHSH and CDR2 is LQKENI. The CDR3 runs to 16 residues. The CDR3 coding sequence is TGTGCCAGCTCACCACTCGGGGGAATGTTGAGGACTGAAGCTTTCTTT. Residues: CASSPLGGMLRTEAFF.